The 27 T cell receptor beta chains presented below share a single source sample, sequenced in a study of blood T cell repertoires in COVID-19. TCRdb's copy holds only in-frame clones and misses some; the assay was immunoSEQ multiplex PCR. Of 110,000 or so clones in the sample, about 85% were seen once. The sequencing input was peripheral blood. Every receptor here comes from a man in his forties or fifties with acute or convalescent COVID-19.

V usage is TRBV6-5 and J usage is TRBJ2-5; possibly TRBD1 for D (6 bases). There are 16 residues in the CDR3. In germline, CDR1 is MNHEY, CDR2 SVGAGI. Trimming pared 0 bases from V and 6 bases from J, leaving 17 bases between. The CDR3 sequence: CASSYSRGQGWQTQYF. The CDR3 coding sequence is TGTGCCAGCAGTTACTCACGAGGGCAGGGGTGGCAGACCCAGTACTTC.

V is TRBV30 and J is TRBJ2-5, with unresolved D. Trimming took off 3 bases at V and 5 bases at J, with 13 bases between the two ends. This CDR3 has 13 residues. Per germline, CDR1 GTSNPN and CDR2 SVGIG (reference sequence). The CDR3 coding sequence is TGTGCCTGGAGCCGCTTTTCCGGGGAGACCCAGTACTTC. Protein: CAWSRFSGETQYF.

This clone showed up just once. This rearrangement joins TRBV5-4 to TRBJ2-5; possible D gene TRBD1, 6 bases. This CDR3 spans 14 amino acids. Trimming left V 4 bases short and J 2 bases short, with 12 bases between. The germline gives CDR1 SGHNT, CDR2 YYREEE (reference sequence). The CDR3 reads CASSEVRGQETQYF. As DNA, the CDR3 is TGTGCCAGCAGCGAGGTCAGGGGACAAGAGACCCAGTACTTC.

J is TRBJ1-6 and V is TRBV20-1; D is unclear. This CDR3 comprises 14 residues. The V and J ends lost 3 bases and 0 bases respectively, with 6 bases between them. Germline CDR1 DFQATT, CDR2 SNEGSKA (reference sequence). The CDR3 region is CSASDSSYNSPLHF. CDR3 DNA: TGCAGTGCTAGTGATAGCTCCTATAATTCACCCCTCCACTTT.

V gene TRBV9 combines with J gene TRBJ1-3; no firm D call. CDR1 and CDR2 from the germline V gene are SGDLS and YYNGEE. V shed 0 bases and J shed 8 bases, with 18 bases lying between them. CDR3 size: 16 residues. DNA of the CDR3: TGTGCCAGCAGCGTAGATTGGCAAGGCATACGGGACACCATATATTTT. It specifies CASSVDWQGIRDTIYF. The whole variable domain, remainder taken from reference TRBV9 and TRBJ1-3, is DSGVTQTPKHLITATGQRVTLRCSPRSGDLSVYWYQQSLDQGLQFLIQYYNGEERAKGNILERFSAQQFPDLHSELNLSSLELGDSALYFCASSVDWQGIRDTIYFGEGSWLTVV.

This clone was detected once. The chain uses TRBV24-1 and TRBJ2-3; 9 bases line up with TRBD2. The CDR3 contains 13 residues. Germline V lookup: CDR1 KGHDR, CDR2 SFDVKD. The V and J ends lost 8 bases and 3 bases, in that order; junction bases with no gene match: 2. The DNA of the CDR3 is TGTGCCACCAAGCGGGGGGTAACAGATACGCAGTATTTT. Its protein product is CATKRGVTDTQYF.

V is TRBV10-2 and J is TRBJ2-1; 13 positions agree with TRBD2. The CDR3 runs to 15 residues. V was clipped by 5 bases and J by 5 bases; unmatched bases: 3. Germline CDR1 reads WSHSY; CDR2 reads SAAADI. The CDR3 spells CASSRLAGGHNEQFF. The CDR3 region has the DNA TGCGCCAGCAGTCGACTAGCGGGGGGCCACAATGAGCAGTTCTTC.

The chain has TRBV21-1 and TRBJ2-3; the table assigns TRBD2, which was not confirmed against the DNA. TRBV21-1 is assigned pseudogene status. This CDR3 has 17 amino acids. CDR3 DNA: TGTGCCAGCAGCAAAGTGGTAGCGGGGGCGAGCACAGATACGCAGTATTTT. This sequence encodes CASSKVVAGASTDTQYF.

The count of this clone is one. The V gene is TRBV9, the J gene TRBJ2-2, with 7 bases identical to TRBD1. CDR3 length: 16 amino acids. Germline CDR1 SGDLS, CDR2 YYNGEE. The V and J ends lost 0 bases and 0 bases, in that order; junction bases with no gene match: 2. The DNA for the CDR3 is TGTGCCAGCAGCGTAGGGCAGGGGGCGAACACCGGGGAGCTGTTTTTT. It translates to CASSVGQGANTGELFF.

Remarks on this clone: A read error may account for a junction end that differs from germline. V usage is TRBV13 and J usage is TRBJ2-7; D perhaps matches TRBD2 (7 bases). In germline, CDR1 is PRHDT, CDR2 FYEKMQ (reference sequence). The CDR3 sequence is 15 residues long. Here the CDR3 reads CARSRGGGDSYEQYF. CDR3 in DNA: TGTGCCCGCAGCCGAGGGGGGGGAGACTCCTACGAGCAGTACTTC. Variable domain in full (rest from reference TRBV13 and TRBJ2-7): AAGVIQSPRHLIKEKRETATLKCYPIPRHDTVYWYQQGPGQDPQFLISFYEKMQSDKGSIPDRFSAQQFSDYHSELNMSSLELGDSALYFCARSRGGGDSYEQYFGPGTRLTVT.

V and J are TRBV7-2 and TRBJ2-2; 7 positions agree with TRBD2. Germline trimming cut 5 bases from V and 5 bases from J; bases unmatched to any gene: 14. This CDR3 has 17 amino acids. Germline V lookup: CDR1 SGHTA, CDR2 FQGNSA. Written as DNA, the CDR3 is TGTGCCAGCAGCCCGTCCCCTTCGACTAGCCAGACCGGGGAGCTGTTTTTT. Translated: CASSPSPSTSQTGELFF.

The rearrangement joins TRBV14 to TRBJ2-5, with D perhaps TRBD1 (6 bases). Germline CDR1 is SGHDN and CDR2 is FVKESK. V lost 5 bases and J lost 5, with 18 bases in between. This CDR3 has 15 amino acids. The CDR3 nucleotides read TGTGCCAGCAGCAAACGGACAGCGCCTAGGGAGACCCAGTACTTC. It encodes CASSKRTAPRETQYF.

The chain is built from TRBV6-1 and TRBJ2-5; 7 bases line up with TRBD1. After removal of 2 bases from V and 0 bases from J, the junction contained 3 bases not matched to a gene. Per germline, CDR1 MNHNS and CDR2 SASEGT. This CDR3 region has 15 residues. CDR3 DNA sequence: TGTGCCAGCAGTGAACCGGACAGGCACCAAGAGACCCAGTACTTC. This sequence encodes CASSEPDRHQETQYF.

The CDR3 spells CSVSQGIENIQYF. In DNA form, the CDR3 reads TGCAGCGTGTCACAGGGAATCGAAAACATTCAGTACTTC. The chain uses TRBV29-1 and TRBJ2-4, with D perhaps matching TRBD1 (6 bases). Trimming pared 6 bases from V and 5 bases from J, leaving 14 bases between. This CDR3 is 13 amino acids long. Germline assignment: CDR1 SQVTM and CDR2 ANQGSEA.

The V and J genes are TRBV5-1 and TRBJ2-3; TRBD2 matches at 7 bases. Per germline, CDR1 SGHRS and CDR2 YFSETQ. After removal of 0 bases from V and 1 base from J, the junction contained 20 bases not matched to a gene. The length of the CDR3 is 21 residues. The chain's CDR3 is CASSLEIRMGDYQVGTDTQYF. CDR3 DNA sequence: TGCGCCAGCAGCTTGGAGATTCGGATGGGGGACTACCAAGTTGGCACAGATACGCAGTATTTT.

The rearrangement links TRBV13 to TRBJ1-6; TRBD1 agrees at 7 bases. CDR3 length equals 12 residues. Germline V gene data show CDR1 as PRHDT and CDR2 as FYEKMQ (reference sequence). Trimming at V came to 1 base and at J to 13 bases, leaving 1 base not matched to a gene. The DNA for the CDR3 is TGTGCCAGCAGCTTAGCCAGGGGGCCCCTCCACTTT. It translates to CASSLARGPLHF.

The chain carries TRBV25-1 and TRBJ2-1; 8 positions agree with TRBD2. This CDR3 has 15 amino acids. V shed 2 bases and J 10 bases; nucleotides not matched to a gene: 10. CDR1 is MGHDK and CDR2 is SYGVNS in the germline V gene. The CDR3 is CASSETGGPNGEQFF. The CDR3 DNA sequence: TGTGCCAGCAGTGAAACGGGGGGGCCCAACGGGGAGCAGTTCTTC.

This chain connects TRBV9 to TRBJ1-2, with D unclear. Germline V gives CDR1 SGDLS, CDR2 YYNGEE. V shed 0 bases and J shed 4 bases, with 10 bases lying between them. This CDR3 is 14 amino acids long. As DNA, the CDR3 is TGTGCCAGCAGCGTAGGAAGCCCCGGCTATGGCTACACCTTC. It encodes CASSVGSPGYGYTF. Variable domain in full (rest from reference TRBV9 and TRBJ1-2): DSGVTQTPKHLITATGQRVTLRCSPRSGDLSVYWYQQSLDQGLQFLIQYYNGEERAKGNILERFSAQQFPDLHSELNLSSLELGDSALYFCASSVGSPGYGYTFGSGTRLTVV.

The gene calls are TRBV9 and TRBJ2-2, with 8 nucleotides matching TRBD2. J lost 3 bases, V lost 0 bases, and 7 bases had no gene match. Germline CDR1 SGDLS, CDR2 YYNGEE. The CDR3 extends over 17 amino acids. CDR3 bases: TGTGCCAGCAGCGTAGCTGACCCGGGGGGGTACACCGGGGAGCTGTTTTTT. Its protein product is CASSVADPGGYTGELFF.

The chain uses TRBV2 and TRBJ2-1; 11 bases fit TRBD2. Germline loops: CDR1 SNHLY, CDR2 FYNNEI. The CDR3 contains 18 residues. J lost 1 base, V lost 6 bases, and 11 bases had no gene match. The DNA for the CDR3 is TGTGCCAGCAGGTTAGCGGGGGGGACTGCTTTTTCCTACAATGAGCAGTTCTTC. Its translation is CASRLAGGTAFSYNEQFF. Based on the CDR3 plus reference TRBV2 and TRBJ2-1, the full variable domain is EPEVTQTPSHQVTQMGQEVILRCVPISNHLYFYWYRQILGQKVEFLVSFYNNEISEKSEIFDDQFSVERPDGSNFTLKIRSTKLEDSAMYFCASRLAGGTAFSYNEQFFGPGTRLTVL.

The chain has TRBV24-1 and TRBJ2-7; D is possibly TRBD2 (6 bases). V lost 9 bases and J lost 1, with 6 bases in between. Germline CDR1 and CDR2: KGHDR and SFDVKD. The CDR3 contains 11 residues. CDR3 amino acids: CATGGSYEQYF. The CDR3 nucleotides read TGTGCCACCGGGGGGTCCTACGAGCAGTACTTC.

The chain combines TRBV12-3 or TRBV12-4 with TRBJ2-7; D not resolved. The CDR3 consists of 12 residues. The V and J ends lost 4 bases and 6 bases respectively, with 10 bases between them. The CDR3 bases are TGTGCCAGCAGTTGGCGCGGTCTCGAGCAGTACTTC. Its protein product is CASSWRGLEQYF.

This chain connects TRBV24-1 to TRBJ2-3; D remains ambiguous. The V gene lost 4 bases and the J gene lost 3 bases, with 10 bases spanning the gap. The germline V gene encodes CDR1 KGHDR and CDR2 SFDVKD. This CDR3 has 14 amino acids. The CDR3 loop is CATSDLFPTDTQYF. In DNA, the CDR3 is TGTGCCACCAGTGACCTCTTCCCGACAGATACGCAGTATTTT.

This chain uses TRBV5-1 with TRBJ1-1; no reliable D call. Germline CDR1 reads SGHRS; CDR2 reads YFSETQ. Trimming took off 0 bases at V and 5 bases at J, with 8 bases between the two ends. This CDR3 contains 13 residues. CDR3 coding DNA: TGCGCCAGCAGCTTGGGCCGAGGGACTGAAGCTTTCTTT. Translating it yields CASSLGRGTEAFF. Supplemented by reference TRBV5-1 and TRBJ1-1, the full variable domain reads KAGVTQTPRYLIKTRGQQVTLSCSPISGHRSVSWYQQTPGQGLQFLFEYFSETQRNKGNFPGRFSGRQFSNSRSEMNVSTLELGDSALYLCASSLGRGTEAFFGQGTRLTVV.

The chain is built from TRBV6-4 and TRBJ1-6; 9 bases map to TRBD1. Germline V CDR1 and CDR2: MRHNA, SNTAGT. The CDR3 sequence is 14 residues long. The V and J ends lost 7 bases and 10 bases, in that order; junction bases with no gene match: 8. As DNA, the CDR3 is TGTGCCAGCAACCCGGGACAGGGAGGATCACCCCTCCACTTT. Its protein is CASNPGQGGSPLHF.

This chain links TRBV5-4 with TRBJ2-7; a possible D gene is TRBD1 (5 bases). The V end was cut by 0 bases, the J end by 4 bases, with 17 bases between. Germline CDR1 reads SGHNT; CDR2 reads YYREEE (reference sequence). This CDR3 spans 16 amino acids. CDR3 amino acids: CASSLGPPTDTYEQYF. Written as DNA, the CDR3 is TGTGCCAGCAGCTTGGGGCCCCCGACAGACACGTACGAGCAGTACTTC.

This clone was observed a single time. J is TRBJ1-3 and V is TRBV11-2; D unclear. Germline CDR1 is SGHAT and CDR2 is FQNNGV. The CDR3 is 15 amino acids. Trimming left V 3 bases short and J 0 bases short, with 9 bases between. The CDR3 here is CASSFTGSSGNTIYF. The CDR3 nucleotides are TGTGCCAGCAGCTTCACGGGAAGCTCTGGAAACACCATATATTTT.